The 26 T cell receptor beta chains below were found in one sample sequenced in a study of TIL therapy for anti-PD-1-resistant metastatic lung cancer. This was the immunoSEQ v3 assay. Method: immunoSEQ multiplex PCR; TCRdb's copy keeps in-frame clones and lacks some. This table holds about 7,000 clones, about 61% found once. The time point denotes: pre-treatment sample, taken before nivolumab and TIL therapy. Most excised metastases sampled were pleural nodules or supraclavicular lymph nodes. Sequencing was performed on tumor tissue, taken at baseline. These receptors all come from a person between 25 and 80 years old with non-small cell lung cancer.

CDR3 sequence (DNA): TGTGCCAGCTCACCACCTTGGTACAGCTTACATAGCGATGAGCAGTTCTTC. Translated: CASSPPWYSLHSDEQFF. The chain links TRBV18 to TRBJ2-1, with D maybe TRBD2 (5 bases). Trimming shortened V by 0 bases and J by 8 bases, and 20 bases separated the two germline ends. Germline assignment: CDR1 KGHSH and CDR2 LQKENI. The CDR3 runs 17 residues. The full variable domain, in which reference TRBV18 and TRBJ2-1 provide the parts outside the CDR3, is NAGVMQNPRHLVRRRGQEARLRCSPMKGHSHVYWYRQLPEEGLKFMVYLQKENIIDESGMPKERFSAEFPKEGPSILRIQQVVRGDSAAYFCASSPPWYSLHSDEQFFGPGTRLTVL.

The chain recombines TRBV5-1 with TRBJ1-6; 7 nucleotides match TRBD1. Trimming took 0 bases from V and 7 from J; bases not matched to a gene: 10. CDR1 is SGHRS, CDR2 YFSETQ, per germline. The CDR3 spans 17 residues. CDR3 DNA sequence: TGCGCCAGCAGCTTGGTACAGGGGCGCTCTCGCAATTCACCCCTCCACTTT. Translation: CASSLVQGRSRNSPLHF. The whole variable domain, remainder taken from reference TRBV5-1 and TRBJ1-6, is KAGVTQTPRYLIKTRGQQVTLSCSPISGHRSVSWYQQTPGQGLQFLFEYFSETQRNKGNFPGRFSGRQFSNSRSEMNVSTLELGDSALYLCASSLVQGRSRNSPLHFGNGTRLTVT.

The gene calls are TRBV2 and TRBJ1-2; the match to TRBD1 covers 8 bases. This CDR3 has 13 amino acids. Looked up from germline, CDR1 is SNHLY and CDR2 is FYNNEI. The junction had 6 bases not matched to a gene; V was cut back by 7 bases and J by 5 bases. The CDR3 loop is CASTPRQGYGYTF. CDR3 DNA sequence: TGTGCCAGCACCCCGAGACAGGGGTATGGCTACACCTTC.

The V and J genes are TRBV28 and TRBJ1-2; D gene uncertain. The CDR3 runs to 13 residues. Germline values: CDR1 MDHEN, CDR2 SYDVKM. V lost 6 bases to trimming and J lost 5 bases, with 13 bases between them. CDR3 region: CASSPGYTYGYTF. The CDR3 DNA sequence: TGTGCCAGCAGCCCGGGATATACGTATGGCTACACCTTC.

V gene TRBV18 combines with J gene TRBJ1-5; 8 bases line up with TRBD1. The CDR3 contains 18 residues. The ends lost 4 bases at V and 2 bases at J; junction bases unmatched: 13. Germline CDR1 KGHSH, CDR2 LQKENI. The chain's CDR3 is CASSLSAGGAGGNQPQHF. For the CDR3, the DNA is TGTGCCAGCTCACTCTCGGCAGGGGGCGCGGGTGGCAATCAGCCCCAGCATTTT.

This clone is categorized as medium-sized (0.01 to 0.1%). The chain joins TRBV10-3 to TRBJ1-5; 7 positions agree with TRBD1. The trim removed 6 bases at V and 0 bases at J, leaving 8 bases unmatched. From germline, CDR1 is ENHRY and CDR2 SYGVKD. The CDR3 contains 16 residues. As DNA, the CDR3 is TGTGCCATCAGACCCGGGACAGCTGATAGCAATCAGCCCCAGCATTTT. Translating gives CAIRPGTADSNQPQHF.

The genes are TRBV2 and TRBJ2-6; maybe TRBD1 (6 bases). Trimming pared 3 bases from V and 0 bases from J, leaving 12 bases between. Looked up from germline, CDR1 is SNHLY and CDR2 is FYNNEI. The CDR3 is 17 amino acids. This CDR3 reads CASSDATGGSGANVLTF. In DNA form, the CDR3 reads TGTGCCAGCAGTGACGCGACAGGTGGCTCTGGGGCCAACGTCCTGACTTTC. The variable domain in full, completed from reference TRBV2 and TRBJ2-6, reads EPEVTQTPSHQVTQMGQEVILRCVPISNHLYFYWYRQILGQKVEFLVSFYNNEISEKSEIFDDQFSVERPDGSNFTLKIRSTKLEDSAMYFCASSDATGGSGANVLTFGAGSRLTVL.

This chain joins TRBV11-3 and TRBJ2-3; 9 positions match TRBD1. CDR1 and CDR2 (germline): SGHNT, YENEEA. The J segment lost 2 bases and the V segment lost 4 bases, leaving 4 bases of the junction unmatched. This CDR3 is 15 amino acids long. In nucleotides, the CDR3 is TGTGCCAGCAGCTCGGGACAGGGCCACACAGATACGCAGTATTTT. As protein: CASSSGQGHTDTQYF.

The gene calls are TRBV13 and TRBJ2-2; the D is unclear. Trimming left V 6 bases short and J 1 base short, with 27 bases between. This CDR3 has 20 residues. Per germline, CDR1 PRHDT and CDR2 FYEKMQ (reference sequence). CDR3 in amino acids: CASSSLSRVRDTMNTGELFF. Here the CDR3 DNA reads TGTGCCAGCAGTTCATTATCCCGGGTCCGTGACACCATGAACACCGGGGAGCTGTTTTTT.

This rearrangement joins TRBV4-2 to TRBJ2-3; D unclear. The germline V and J ends were trimmed by 4 bases and 1 base, with 9 bases remaining between them. This CDR3 region has 14 residues. CDR1 LGHNA and CDR2 YNFKEQ come from the germline V gene. CDR3 bases: TGTGCCAGCAGCCTAGGCCGGGGCACAGATACGCAGTATTTT. This gives the protein CASSLGRGTDTQYF.

By frequency in the sample, this clone is medium-sized. The chain couples TRBV2 to TRBJ2-1; the D call may be TRBD1 or TRBD2 (5 bases each). Germline V CDR1 and CDR2: SNHLY, FYNNEI. The CDR3 covers 16 residues. Deletions cut 4 bases from V and 0 bases from J, with 13 bases between. Here the CDR3 reads CASSGSGGSSYNEQFF. CDR3 bases: TGTGCCAGCAGTGGGTCTGGGGGTAGCTCCTACAATGAGCAGTTCTTC.

The V gene is TRBV7-2, the J gene TRBJ2-1; maybe TRBD2 (6 bases). Germline V gene lookup returns CDR1 SGHTA and CDR2 FQGNSA. V lost 4 bases and J lost 8, with 15 bases in between. The CDR3 is 14 residues long. CDR3 sequence: CASSSLEREDEQFF. The CDR3 region has the DNA TGTGCCAGCAGCTCCCTAGAGAGGGAGGATGAGCAGTTCTTC.

The chain carries TRBV7-3 and TRBJ2-4, with 14 bases matching TRBD2. Trimming took 4 bases from V and 0 from J; bases not matched to a gene: 5. The CDR3 is made up of 18 amino acids. CDR1 is SGHTA and CDR2 is FQGTGA in the germline V gene. CDR3 in DNA: TGTGCCAGCAGCTGGGGACTAGCGGGGGCCCTAGCCAAAAACATTCAGTACTTC. Translating it yields CASSWGLAGALAKNIQYF. The whole variable domain, filled in from reference TRBV7-3 and TRBJ2-4, reads GAGVSQTPSNKVTEKGKYVELRCDPISGHTALYWYRQSLGQGPEFLIYFQGTGAADDSGLPNDRFFAVRPEGSVSTLKIQRTERGDSAVYLCASSWGLAGALAKNIQYFGAGTRLSVL.

The V and J genes are TRBV7-2 and TRBJ1-1; TRBD1 agrees at 7 bases. CDR1 SGHTA and CDR2 FQGNSA come from the germline V gene. With V trimmed by 5 bases and J by 1 base, 7 bases remained unmatched. CDR3 size: 15 residues. Here the CDR3 DNA reads TGTGCCAGCAGCCTCCGACAGGGAACGAACACTGAAGCTTTCTTT. This translates into CASSLRQGTNTEAFF. Full variable domain (outside the CDR3, taken from reference TRBV7-2 and TRBJ1-1): GAGVSQSPSNKVTEKGKDVELRCDPISGHTALYWYRQSLGQGLEFLIYFQGNSAPDKSGLPSDRFSAERTGGSVSTLTIQRTQQEDSAVYLCASSLRQGTNTEAFFGQGTRLTVV.

The DNA of the CDR3 is TGTGCCAGCGGAGGGGGGGCCACAGATACGCAGTATTTT. Translated, it gives CASGGGATDTQYF. The rearrangement uses TRBV7-3 and TRBJ2-3, with a tentative D call TRBD2 (7 bases). Trimming pared 8 bases from V and 2 bases from J, leaving 11 bases between. Germline CDR1 SGHTA, CDR2 FQGTGA. The CDR3 has 13 amino acids.

The chain links TRBV5-1 to TRBJ2-1, with 7 bases fitting TRBD1. CDR1 and CDR2 from the germline V gene are SGHRS and YFSETQ. V dropped 4 bases and J dropped 6; count of bases not matched to a gene: 7. The CDR3 covers 14 residues. In nucleotides, the CDR3 is TGCGCCAGCAGCACAGACACAGGGGTCAATGAGCAGTTCTTC. Encoded protein: CASSTDTGVNEQFF.

V is TRBV12-5 and J is TRBJ2-1; 12 positions agree with TRBD2. CDR1 is LGHNT, CDR2 FRNRAP, per germline. J lost 8 bases, V lost 6 bases, and 5 bases had no gene match. CDR3 size: 14 residues. The chain's CDR3 is CASGQTSGSYEQFF. The CDR3 DNA reads as TGTGCTAGTGGACAGACTAGCGGGAGTTATGAGCAGTTCTTC.

The chain links TRBV15 to TRBJ2-1; TRBD2 agrees at 9 bases. Germline V lookup: CDR1 LNHNV, CDR2 YYDKDF (reference sequence). This CDR3 has 17 residues. Germline trimming cut 0 bases from V and 7 bases from J; bases unmatched to any gene: 10. The CDR3 here is CATSRDPTAGGLNEQFF. The CDR3 nucleotides are TGTGCCACCAGCAGAGACCCCACTGCGGGAGGGCTAAATGAGCAGTTCTTC.

This clone is categorized as large (0.1 to 1%). J is TRBJ2-3 and V is TRBV5-4; D remains unclear. Trimming took off 1 base at V and 2 bases at J, with 8 bases between the two ends. The CDR3 length is 14 residues. Looked up from germline, CDR1 is SGHNT and CDR2 is YYREEE (reference sequence). The CDR3 reads CASSLFYNTDTQYF. For the CDR3, the DNA is TGTGCCAGCAGCTTGTTCTATAACACAGATACGCAGTATTTT.

This clone was observed a single time. This rearrangement joins TRBV6-6 to TRBJ1-2, with unresolved D. Germline CDR1 is MNHNY and CDR2 is SVGAGI (reference sequence). The V gene lost 6 bases and the J gene lost 9 bases, with 14 bases spanning the gap. This CDR3 comprises 12 residues. The CDR3 coding sequence is TGTGCCAGCAGCCCGGTAGTCACTCGCTACACCTTC. This sequence encodes CASSPVVTRYTF.

This sequence joins TRBV4-3 and TRBJ1-2; 10 bases are a match to TRBD1. Trimming removed 0 bases from V and 5 bases from J; junction bases left unmatched: 15. The CDR3 totals 19 residues. The germline V gene has CDR1 LGHNA and CDR2 YSLEER. This chain's CDR3 is CASSQDYRGGDRGRYGYTF. For the CDR3, the DNA is TGCGCCAGCAGCCAAGATTATCGCGGGGGAGACAGGGGGCGGTATGGCTACACCTTC.

This clone is categorized as medium-sized. This chain uses TRBV5-5 with TRBJ2-7; the match to TRBD2 covers 12 bases. J lost 6 bases, V lost 1 base, and 8 bases had no gene match. Germline V CDR1 and CDR2: SGHKS, YYEKEE (reference sequence). The CDR3 loop spans 16 amino acids. The CDR3, as DNA: TGTGCCAGCAGCTTGTTCGGGCAACTAGCGGGGGGCGAGCAGTACTTC. Amino acids: CASSLFGQLAGGEQYF.

J is TRBJ2-2 and V is TRBV11-3; D tentatively fits TRBD1 or TRBD2 (6 bases each). The germline V and J ends were trimmed by 6 bases and 6 bases, with 17 bases remaining between them. Germline values: CDR1 SGHNT, CDR2 YENEEA. This CDR3 spans 15 amino acids. CDR3 loop: CASSHTRGDPGELFF. As DNA, the CDR3 is TGTGCCAGCAGTCATACGAGGGGGGACCCCGGGGAGCTGTTTTTT.

The chain joins TRBV6-5 to TRBJ2-1; a weak D match, TRBD1 (6 bases). There are 14 residues in the CDR3. V lost 7 bases to trimming and J lost 4 bases, with 14 bases between them. Germline V gene data show CDR1 as MNHEY and CDR2 as SVGAGI. This chain's CDR3 is CASTRTEGYNEQFF. DNA for the CDR3: TGTGCCAGCACCCGGACAGAAGGGTACAATGAGCAGTTCTTC.

This chain uses TRBV24-1 with TRBJ2-2; 9 nucleotides agree with TRBD2. CDR1 and CDR2 from the germline V gene are KGHDR and SFDVKD. This CDR3 region has 18 residues. With V trimmed by 3 bases and J by 0 bases, 7 bases remained unmatched. The CDR3 is CATSDQSSGDTNTGELFF. The CDR3, as DNA: TGTGCCACCAGTGATCAGTCTAGCGGGGACACGAACACCGGGGAGCTGTTTTTT.

The V gene is TRBV25-1, the J gene TRBJ1-6; 7 bases are shared with TRBD1. J lost 9 bases, V lost 4 bases, and 6 bases had no gene match. CDR1 is MGHDK, CDR2 SYGVNS, per germline. CDR3 size: 14 residues. CDR3 DNA: TGTGCCAGCAGTGGTCGACAGGGTTCTTCACCCCTCCACTTT. Translated, it gives CASSGRQGSSPLHF.